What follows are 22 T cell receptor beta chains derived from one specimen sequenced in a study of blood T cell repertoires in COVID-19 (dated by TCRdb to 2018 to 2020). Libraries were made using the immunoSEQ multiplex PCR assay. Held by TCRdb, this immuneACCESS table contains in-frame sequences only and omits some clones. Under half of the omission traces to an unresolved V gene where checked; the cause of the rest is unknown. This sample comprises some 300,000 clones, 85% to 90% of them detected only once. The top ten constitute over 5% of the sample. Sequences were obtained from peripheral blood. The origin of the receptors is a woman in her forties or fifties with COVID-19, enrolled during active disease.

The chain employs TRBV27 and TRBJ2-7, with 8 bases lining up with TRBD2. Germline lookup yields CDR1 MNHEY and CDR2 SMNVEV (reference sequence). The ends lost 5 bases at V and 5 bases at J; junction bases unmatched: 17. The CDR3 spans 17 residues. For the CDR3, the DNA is TGTGCCAGCAGTCTGCGAGGACTAGCTGTCGCGTCGCACGAGCAGTACTTC. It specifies CASSLRGLAVASHEQYF.

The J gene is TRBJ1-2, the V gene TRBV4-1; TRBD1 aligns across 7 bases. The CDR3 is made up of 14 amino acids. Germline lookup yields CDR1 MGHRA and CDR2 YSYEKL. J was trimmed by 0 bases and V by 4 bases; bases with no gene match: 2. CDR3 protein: CASSPDRTNYGYTF. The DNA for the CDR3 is TGCGCCAGCAGCCCGGACAGGACTAACTATGGCTACACCTTC.

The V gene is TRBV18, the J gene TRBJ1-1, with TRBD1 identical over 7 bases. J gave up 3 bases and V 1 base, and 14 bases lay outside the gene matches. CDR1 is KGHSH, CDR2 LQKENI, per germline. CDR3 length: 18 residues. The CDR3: CASSPLTGTVSGDTEAFF. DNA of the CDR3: TGTGCCAGCTCACCACTTACCGGGACAGTTAGCGGAGACACTGAAGCTTTCTTT. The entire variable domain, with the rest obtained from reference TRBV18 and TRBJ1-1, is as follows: NAGVMQNPRHLVRRRGQEARLRCSPMKGHSHVYWYRQLPEEGLKFMVYLQKENIIDESGMPKERFSAEFPKEGPSILRIQQVVRGDSAAYFCASSPLTGTVSGDTEAFFGQGTRLTVV.

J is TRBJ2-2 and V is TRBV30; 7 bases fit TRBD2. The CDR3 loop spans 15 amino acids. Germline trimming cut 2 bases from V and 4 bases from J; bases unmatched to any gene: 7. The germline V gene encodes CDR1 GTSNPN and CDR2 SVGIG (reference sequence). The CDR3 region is CAWSRAGYSTGELFF. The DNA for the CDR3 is TGTGCCTGGAGTCGAGCGGGATATAGCACCGGGGAGCTGTTTTTT.

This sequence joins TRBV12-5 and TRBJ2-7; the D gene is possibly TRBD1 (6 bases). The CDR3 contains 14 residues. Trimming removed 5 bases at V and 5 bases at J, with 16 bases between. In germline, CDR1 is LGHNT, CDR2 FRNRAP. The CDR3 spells CASGLIQGTHEQYF. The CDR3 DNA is TGTGCTAGTGGTCTGATCCAGGGGACGCACGAGCAGTACTTC.

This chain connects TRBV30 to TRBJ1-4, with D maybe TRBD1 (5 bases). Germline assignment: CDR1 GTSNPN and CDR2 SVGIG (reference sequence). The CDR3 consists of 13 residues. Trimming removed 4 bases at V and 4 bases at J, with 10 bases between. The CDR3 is CAWKAGINEKLFF. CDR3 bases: TGTGCCTGGAAAGCAGGGATTAATGAAAAACTGTTTTTT.

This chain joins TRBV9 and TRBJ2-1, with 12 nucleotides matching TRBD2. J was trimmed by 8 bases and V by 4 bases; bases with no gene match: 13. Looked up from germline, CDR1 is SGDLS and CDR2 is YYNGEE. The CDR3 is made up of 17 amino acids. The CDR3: CASSTPSGRAALDEQFF. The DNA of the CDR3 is TGTGCCAGCAGCACCCCTAGCGGGAGGGCCGCGTTAGATGAGCAGTTCTTC.

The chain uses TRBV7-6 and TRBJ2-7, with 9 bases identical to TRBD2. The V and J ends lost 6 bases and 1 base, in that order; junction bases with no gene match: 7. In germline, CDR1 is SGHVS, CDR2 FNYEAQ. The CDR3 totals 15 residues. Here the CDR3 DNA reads TGTGCCAGCAGTCTTAGCGGGAGAGGTTCCTACGAGCAGTACTTC. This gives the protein CASSLSGRGSYEQYF.

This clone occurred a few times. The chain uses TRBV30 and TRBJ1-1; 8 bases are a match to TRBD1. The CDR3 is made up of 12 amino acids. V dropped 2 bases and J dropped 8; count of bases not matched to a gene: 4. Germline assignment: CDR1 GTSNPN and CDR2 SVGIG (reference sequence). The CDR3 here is CAWSPTGDEAFF. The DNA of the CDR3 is TGTGCCTGGAGTCCGACAGGGGACGAAGCTTTCTTT.

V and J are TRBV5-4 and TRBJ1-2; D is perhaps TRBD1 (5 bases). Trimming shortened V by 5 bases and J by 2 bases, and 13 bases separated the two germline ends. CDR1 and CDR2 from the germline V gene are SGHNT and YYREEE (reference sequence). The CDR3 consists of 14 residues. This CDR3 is CASSPPGRNYGYTF. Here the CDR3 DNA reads TGTGCCAGCAGTCCCCCAGGGCGCAACTATGGCTACACCTTC.

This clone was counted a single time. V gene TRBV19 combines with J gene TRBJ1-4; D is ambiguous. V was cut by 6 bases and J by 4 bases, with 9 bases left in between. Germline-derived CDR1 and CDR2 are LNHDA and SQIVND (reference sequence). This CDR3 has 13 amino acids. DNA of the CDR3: TGTGCCAGTAGAAGGCAGGTTAATGAAAAACTGTTTTTT. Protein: CASRRQVNEKLFF.

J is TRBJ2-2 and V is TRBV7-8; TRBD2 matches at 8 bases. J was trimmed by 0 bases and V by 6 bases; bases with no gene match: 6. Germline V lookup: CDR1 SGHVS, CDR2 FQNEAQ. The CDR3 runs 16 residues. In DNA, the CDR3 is TGTGCCAGCAGTTATAGCGGGGTAACGAACACCGGGGAGCTGTTTTTT. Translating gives CASSYSGVTNTGELFF.

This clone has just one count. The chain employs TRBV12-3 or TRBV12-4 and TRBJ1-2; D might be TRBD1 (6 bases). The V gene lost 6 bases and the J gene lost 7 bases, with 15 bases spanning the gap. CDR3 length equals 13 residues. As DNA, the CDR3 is TGTGCCAGCAGCTTTGGGACACGTTCTGGCTACACCTTC. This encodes CASSFGTRSGYTF.

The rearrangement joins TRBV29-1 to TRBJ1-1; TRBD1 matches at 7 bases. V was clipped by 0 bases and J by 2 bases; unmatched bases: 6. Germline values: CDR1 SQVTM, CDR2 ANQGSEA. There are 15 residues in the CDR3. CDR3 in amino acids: CSVEEGGLGNTEAFF. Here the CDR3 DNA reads TGCAGCGTTGAAGAAGGGGGCCTGGGTAACACTGAAGCTTTCTTT.

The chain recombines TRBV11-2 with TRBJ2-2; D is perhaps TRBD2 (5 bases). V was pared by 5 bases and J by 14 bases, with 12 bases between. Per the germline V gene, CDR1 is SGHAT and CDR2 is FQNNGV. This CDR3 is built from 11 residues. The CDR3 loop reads CASSLRGSLFF. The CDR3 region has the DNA TGTGCCAGCAGCCTCCGAGGGAGTCTGTTTTTT.

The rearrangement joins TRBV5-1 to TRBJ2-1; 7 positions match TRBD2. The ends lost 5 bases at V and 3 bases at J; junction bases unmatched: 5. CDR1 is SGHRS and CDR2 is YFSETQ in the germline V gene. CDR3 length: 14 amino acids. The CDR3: CASRRETIYNEQFF. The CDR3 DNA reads TGCGCCAGCAGGCGGGAGACAATCTACAATGAGCAGTTCTTC.

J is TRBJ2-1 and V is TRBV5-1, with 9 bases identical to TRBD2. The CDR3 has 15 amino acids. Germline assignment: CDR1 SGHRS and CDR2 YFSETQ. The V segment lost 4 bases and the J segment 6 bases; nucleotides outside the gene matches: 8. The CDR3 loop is CASSPGLASFNEQFF. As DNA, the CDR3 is TGCGCCAGCAGCCCGGGACTAGCTTCTTTCAATGAGCAGTTCTTC.

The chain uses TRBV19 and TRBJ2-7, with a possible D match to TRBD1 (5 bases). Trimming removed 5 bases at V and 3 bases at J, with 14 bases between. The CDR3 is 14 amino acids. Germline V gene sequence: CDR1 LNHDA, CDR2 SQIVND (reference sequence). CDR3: CASSPFPQGYEQYF. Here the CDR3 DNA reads TGTGCCAGTAGTCCCTTTCCCCAGGGCTACGAGCAGTACTTC.

The CDR3 bases are TGTGCCAGCAGCTTATCGACAGGGCGGAGTTCACCCCTCCACTTT. Protein product: CASSLSTGRSSPLHF. This sequence joins TRBV7-2 and TRBJ1-6; 7 bases are a match to TRBD1. The V and J ends lost 2 bases and 9 bases, in that order; junction bases with no gene match: 7. CDR1 and CDR2 (germline): SGHTA, FQGNSA. CDR3 length: 15 residues.

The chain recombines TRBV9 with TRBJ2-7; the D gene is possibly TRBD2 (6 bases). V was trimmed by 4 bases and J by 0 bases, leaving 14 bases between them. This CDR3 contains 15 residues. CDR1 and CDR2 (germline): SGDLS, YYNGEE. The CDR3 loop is CASSPELASSYEQYF. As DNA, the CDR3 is TGTGCCAGCAGCCCAGAGCTAGCGAGCTCCTACGAGCAGTACTTC.

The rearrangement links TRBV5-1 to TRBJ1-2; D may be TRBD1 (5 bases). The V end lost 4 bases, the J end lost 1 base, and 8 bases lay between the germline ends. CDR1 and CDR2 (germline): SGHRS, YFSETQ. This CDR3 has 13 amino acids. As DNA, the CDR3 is TGCGCCAGCAGCCCCAGGGATAACTATGGCTACACCTTC. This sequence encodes CASSPRDNYGYTF.

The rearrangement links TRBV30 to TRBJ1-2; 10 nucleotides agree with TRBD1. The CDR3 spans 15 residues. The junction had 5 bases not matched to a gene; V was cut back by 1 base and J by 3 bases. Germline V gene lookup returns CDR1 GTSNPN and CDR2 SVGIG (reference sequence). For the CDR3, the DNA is TGTGCCTGGAGTGACGTGGGACAGGGGTACTATGGCTACACCTTC. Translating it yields CAWSDVGQGYYGYTF.